One and the same sample provided the 19 T cell receptor beta chains below, sequenced in a study of PD-L1 blockade in urothelial cancer. Time point given: pretreatment peripheral blood. The repertoire was sequenced with immunoSEQ multiplex PCR; TCRdb's copy has only in-frame clones and lacks some. The sample records under 95,000 clones, roughly 84% being singletons. The sequences come from PBMCs, collected around atezolizumab (anti-PD-L1) treatment. All receptors come from a man aged 60 to 69 with urothelial cancer.

The chain combines TRBV10-2 with TRBJ2-3, with D tentatively TRBD2 (6 bases). Germline CDR1 is WSHSY and CDR2 is SAAADI. The CDR3 extends over 14 amino acids. Trimming removed 4 bases at V and 6 bases at J, with 14 bases between. The CDR3 region is CASSVTAGRDTQYF. In nucleotides, the CDR3 is TGCGCCAGCAGTGTAACGGCAGGGAGGGATACGCAGTATTTT.

The chain recombines TRBV28 with TRBJ1-2, with a tentative D call TRBD1 (5 bases). Germline values: CDR1 MDHEN, CDR2 SYDVKM. The CDR3 totals 16 residues. V was shortened by 6 bases and J by 6 bases, with 23 bases between the two germline ends. The CDR3 reads CASSSPGGEGLHGYTF. CDR3 sequence (DNA): TGTGCCAGCAGCTCCCCGGGAGGGGAAGGTCTCCATGGCTACACCTTC.

The chain carries TRBV21-1 and TRBJ1-2. TRBV21-1 is annotated as a pseudogene. The CDR3 is 14 amino acids. This CDR3 reads CASSKFPSAYGYTF. In DNA form, the CDR3 reads TGTGCCAGCAGCAAATTTCCCAGCGCTTATGGCTACACCTTC.

J is TRBJ1-2 and V is TRBV10-3; no definite D call. Germline-derived CDR1 and CDR2 are ENHRY and SYGVKD. The CDR3 sequence is 14 residues long. V gave up 4 bases and J gave up 1 base, with 10 bases separating them. DNA for the CDR3: TGTGCCATCAGTGCTAATGCAAATAACTATGGCTACACCTTC. Translation gives CAISANANNYGYTF.

The chain couples TRBV5-1 to TRBJ2-3; D is possibly TRBD2 (6 bases). Germline CDR1 is SGHRS and CDR2 is YFSETQ. The ends were cut back, 0 bases at V and 6 bases at J, with 17 bases in the middle. The CDR3 loop spans 16 amino acids. Here the CDR3 DNA reads TGCGCCAGCAGCTTGGATTTGGCTAGCGATCACGATACGCAGTATTTT. Translating it yields CASSLDLASDHDTQYF.

This clone was picked up a small number of times. This sequence joins TRBV30 and TRBJ1-6, with TRBD1 identical over 9 bases. The CDR3 loop spans 12 amino acids. The V gene end was trimmed by 7 bases and the J gene end by 10 bases; junction bases not matched to a gene: 5. From germline, CDR1 is GTSNPN and CDR2 SVGIG (reference sequence). In nucleotides, the CDR3 is TGTGCCTTCGACAGGGGGGACTCACCCCTCCACTTT. The encoded protein is CAFDRGDSPLHF. The whole variable domain, remainder taken from reference TRBV30 and TRBJ1-6, is SQTIHQWPATLVQPVGSPLSLECTVEGTSNPNLYWYRQAAGRGLQLLFYSVGIGQISSEVPQNLSASRPQDRQFILSSKKLLLSDSGFYLCAFDRGDSPLHFGNGTRLTVT.

This CDR3 is CASSPQGAIPYEQYF. The CDR3 coding sequence is TGTGCCAGCAGCCCTCAGGGGGCGATCCCCTACGAGCAGTACTTC. The chain links TRBV7-8 to TRBJ2-7; 8 nucleotides agree with TRBD1. The CDR3 has 15 residues. V was clipped by 5 bases and J by 2 bases; unmatched bases: 8. Germline V CDR1 and CDR2: SGHVS, FQNEAQ.

This chain connects TRBV29-1 to TRBJ2-3, with 8 bases that match TRBD1. The CDR3 length is 13 residues. From germline, CDR1 is SQVTM and CDR2 ANQGSEA. The trim removed 4 bases at V and 4 bases at J, leaving 4 bases unmatched. CDR3 coding DNA: TGCAGCGTTGTCGGACAGGGTGCAGATACGCAGTATTTT. Its translation: CSVVGQGADTQYF.

V and J are TRBV6-1 and TRBJ2-7; D may be TRBD2 (6 bases). Germline lookup yields CDR1 MNHNS and CDR2 SASEGT. The CDR3 spans 17 residues. V was clipped by 1 base and J by 1 base, with 17 bases between them. The CDR3 loop is CASSEDLARGASYEQYF. Here the CDR3 DNA reads TGTGCCAGCAGTGAAGACCTGGCGCGCGGGGCTTCCTACGAGCAGTACTTC.

This chain links TRBV6-5 with TRBJ2-2, with D possibly being TRBD1 (5 bases). The germline V gene encodes CDR1 MNHEY and CDR2 SVGAGI. The CDR3 runs 15 residues. Deletions cut 8 bases from V and 0 bases from J, with 13 bases between. The CDR3 reads CASSRQTSNTGELFF. The CDR3 coding sequence is TGTGCCAGCTCCCGACAGACCTCGAACACCGGGGAGCTGTTTTTT.

Written as DNA, the CDR3 is TGCGCCAGCAGCTTGGGGCGGGGGTTAGGGCAGAGGAAAAAAAACTATGGCTACACCTTC. This gives the protein CASSLGRGLGQRKKNYGYTF. The gene calls are TRBV5-1 and TRBJ1-2, with a possible D match to TRBD1 (5 bases). The germline V gene encodes CDR1 SGHRS and CDR2 YFSETQ. This CDR3 comprises 20 residues. The V and J ends lost 0 bases and 2 bases respectively, with 26 bases between them.

This clone showed up just once. The chain joins TRBV2 to TRBJ1-1, with D possibly being TRBD1 (5 bases). V dropped 6 bases and J dropped 1 base, with 12 bases sitting between them. In germline, CDR1 is SNHLY, CDR2 FYNNEI. The CDR3 loop spans 14 amino acids. CDR3 DNA: TGTGCCAGCAGGTCGGGACTGTCGAACACTGAAGCTTTCTTT. Encoded protein: CASRSGLSNTEAFF.

This clone showed up just a few times. V and J are TRBV5-1 and TRBJ2-3, with TRBD2 matching over 8 bases. The V gene's germline CDR1 is SGHRS and CDR2 YFSETQ. CDR3 length equals 15 residues. V shed 4 bases, J shed 3 bases, and the junction held 7 bases outside the gene matches. In DNA, the CDR3 is TGCGCCAGCAGCCCGCCGGGGGGGCCGACAGATACGCAGTATTTT. Its translation: CASSPPGGPTDTQYF.

The rearrangement links TRBV7-9 to TRBJ1-2; D call uncertain. CDR1 SEHNR and CDR2 FQNEAQ come from the germline V gene (reference sequence). The CDR3 extends over 15 amino acids. With 2 bases removed from V and 2 bases from J, the gap between germline ends came to 12 bases. The CDR3 coding sequence is TGTGCCAGCAGCTTACAGGTTACCCAGAACTATGGCTACACCTTC. Its protein is CASSLQVTQNYGYTF.

This clone was counted a few times. The chain uses TRBV5-1 and TRBJ2-1; 15 bases are a match to TRBD2. Germline CDR1 reads SGHRS; CDR2 reads YFSETQ. The CDR3 loop spans 16 amino acids. Germline trimming cut 4 bases from V and 5 bases from J; bases unmatched to any gene: 4. The CDR3 sequence is CASSPGLAGGHNEQFF. The CDR3 DNA is TGCGCCAGCAGCCCGGGACTAGCGGGGGGCCACAATGAGCAGTTCTTC.

The CDR3 region has the DNA TGTGCCAGTACTAGCGGGGGGGCCCGGGTTGAGCAGTTCTTC. It translates to CASTSGGARVEQFF. The chain uses TRBV19 and TRBJ2-1; 12 nucleotides agree with TRBD2. Per germline, CDR1 LNHDA and CDR2 SQIVND (reference sequence). Losses at the gene ends were 7 bases for V and 9 bases for J; bases not matched to a gene: 7. This CDR3 has 14 residues.

This clone has just one count. The rearrangement links TRBV5-1 to TRBJ2-1; D is uncertain. Germline V gene data show CDR1 as SGHRS and CDR2 as YFSETQ. Trimming took 5 bases from V and 14 from J, leaving 23 bases between them. This CDR3 region has 14 residues. The CDR3 is CASSGGTTLNEEFF. DNA for the CDR3: TGCGCCAGCAGTGGCGGAACAACCCTTAATGAAGAGTTCTTC.

The CDR3, as DNA: TGTGCCAGCAGTTACGGGGCGGGAGGAGAGACCCAGTACTTC. Its protein is CASSYGAGGETQYF. J is TRBJ2-5 and V is TRBV6-6; 8 bases fit TRBD2. J gave up 4 bases and V 2 bases, and 3 bases lay outside the gene matches. Germline values: CDR1 MNHNY, CDR2 SVGAGI (reference sequence). This CDR3 region has 14 residues.

The CDR3 DNA sequence: TGTGCCAGCAGTTTTTCTGTACGTAGTCAGGACTACGAGCAGTACTTC. It specifies CASSFSVRSQDYEQYF. The chain couples TRBV28 to TRBJ2-7; no reliable D call. The germline V gene has CDR1 MDHEN and CDR2 SYDVKM. Trimming pared 3 bases from V and 3 bases from J, leaving 18 bases between. The CDR3 length is 16 residues.